This section outlines one TCR beta chain sequence together with its context. Losses at the gene ends were 4 bases for V and 7 bases for J; bases not matched to a gene: 11. This CDR3 is 15 amino acids long. Germline assignment: CDR1 SGHRS and CDR2 YFSETQ. Patients from Seattle were sampled longitudinally, starting during active infection. Per the authors' pipeline: Reference gene primers were amplified, and this amplification served to estimate nucleated cell counts. Data came from immunoSEQ multiplex PCR; TCRdb stores just in-frame clones and leaves some out. V and J calls and clone size come straight from that table; D and trimming were deduced from the DNA. This sample has around 370,000 clones; 85% to 90% occur once, and the top ten carry 7.3%. The data were taken from a study of blood T cell repertoires in COVID-19. Study at large: PBMCs, B-cell-depleted T cells, or T cells provided the cDNA or gDNA that made up the material.

This receptor was taken from a woman in her seventies with COVID-19, enrolled during active disease. Sequencing input: peripheral blood. The chain carries TRBV5-1 and TRBJ1-2; 9 bases line up with TRBD1. For the CDR3, the DNA is TGCGCCAGCAGCCTCCTCACAGGGGGCTTCCCTGGCTACACCTTC. Its translation is CASSLLTGGFPGYTF. The full variable domain, in which reference TRBV5-1 and TRBJ1-2 provide the parts outside the CDR3, is KAGVTQTPRYLIKTRGQQVTLSCSPISGHRSVSWYQQTPGQGLQFLFEYFSETQRNKGNFPGRFSGRQFSNSRSEMNVSTLELGDSALYLCASSLLTGGFPGYTFGSGTRLTVV.